Reported below is one T cell receptor (beta chain). Study members were between about 18 and 95 years old and lived in 24 US regions. Participants' own reports of clinical history determined their cohort assignment. Donors of Cohort 3 who recovered were those that had two negative PCRs, clearance, or symptom resolution. The data stem from a study of blood T cell repertoires in COVID-19. Overall study context: COVID-19 samples collected from the United States, Italy and Spain covered acute and convalescent phases.

Assay: immunoSEQ multiplex PCR; the TCRdb copy retains only in-frame clones and omits some. The table lists 200,000 to 250,000 clones, roughly 88% of them singletons. Germline-derived CDR1 and CDR2 are LGHDT and YNNKEL (reference sequence). The CDR3 runs 15 residues. Trimming removed 2 bases from V and 7 bases from J, with 15 bases in between. The clonotype comes from a woman aged 50 to 65 who had recovered from COVID-19. The chain is built from TRBV3-1 (or the pseudogene TRBV3-2) and TRBJ1-3; TRBD1 is a possible D gene (6 bases). The sequencing sample was made of PBMCs or T cells enriched from blood (not recorded which). The CDR3 here is CASSQMDSLLNTIYF. DNA of the CDR3: TGTGCCAGCAGCCAAATGGACAGTCTTTTGAACACCATATATTTT.